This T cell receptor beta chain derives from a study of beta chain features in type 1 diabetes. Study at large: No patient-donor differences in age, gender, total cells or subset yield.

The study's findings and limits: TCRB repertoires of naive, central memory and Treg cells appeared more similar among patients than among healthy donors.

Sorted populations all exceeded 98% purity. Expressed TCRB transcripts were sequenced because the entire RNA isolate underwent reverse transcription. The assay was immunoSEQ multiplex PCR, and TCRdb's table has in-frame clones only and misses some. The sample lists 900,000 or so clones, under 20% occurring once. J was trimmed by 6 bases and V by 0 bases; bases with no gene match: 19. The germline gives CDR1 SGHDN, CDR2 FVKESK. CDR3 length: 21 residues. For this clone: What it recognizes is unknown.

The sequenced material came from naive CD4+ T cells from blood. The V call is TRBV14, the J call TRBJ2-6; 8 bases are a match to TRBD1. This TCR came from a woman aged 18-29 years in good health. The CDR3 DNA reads TGTGCCAGCAGCCAAGATCCAGGGCGACAGGGGCTTCTTAGGGAGGCCAACGTCCTGACTTTC. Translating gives CASSQDPGRQGLLREANVLTF.